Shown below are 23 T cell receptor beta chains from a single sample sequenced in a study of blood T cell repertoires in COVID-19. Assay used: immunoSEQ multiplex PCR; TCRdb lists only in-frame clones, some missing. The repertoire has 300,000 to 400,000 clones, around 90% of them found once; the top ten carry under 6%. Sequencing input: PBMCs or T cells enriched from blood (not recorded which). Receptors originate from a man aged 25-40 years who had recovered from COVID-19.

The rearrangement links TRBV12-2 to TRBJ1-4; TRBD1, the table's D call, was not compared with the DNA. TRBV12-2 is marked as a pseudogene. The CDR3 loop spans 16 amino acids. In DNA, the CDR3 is TGTGCAAGTCGCTATAGGACAGGGCGGGTGGGGGAAAAACTGTTTTTT. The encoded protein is CASRYRTGRVGEKLFF.

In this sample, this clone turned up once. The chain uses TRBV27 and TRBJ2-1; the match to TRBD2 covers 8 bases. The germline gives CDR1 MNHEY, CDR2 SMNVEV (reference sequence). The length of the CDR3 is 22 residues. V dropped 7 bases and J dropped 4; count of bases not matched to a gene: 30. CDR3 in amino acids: CASTTPKTTPRGARLAYNEQFF. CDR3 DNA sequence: TGTGCCAGCACTACCCCGAAAACTACCCCGCGGGGGGCGAGACTAGCGTACAATGAGCAGTTCTTC.

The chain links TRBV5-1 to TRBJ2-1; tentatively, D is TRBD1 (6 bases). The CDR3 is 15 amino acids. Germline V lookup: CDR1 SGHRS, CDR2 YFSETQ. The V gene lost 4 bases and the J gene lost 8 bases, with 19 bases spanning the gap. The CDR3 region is CASSPGQTIADEQFF. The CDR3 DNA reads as TGCGCCAGCAGCCCAGGACAGACTATCGCGGATGAGCAGTTCTTC.

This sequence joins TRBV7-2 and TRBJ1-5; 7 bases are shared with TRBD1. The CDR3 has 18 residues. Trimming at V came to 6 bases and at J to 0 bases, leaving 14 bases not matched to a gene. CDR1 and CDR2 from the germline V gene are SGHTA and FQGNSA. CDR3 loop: CASSRPDRRGDSNQPQHF. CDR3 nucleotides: TGTGCCAGCAGTCGACCGGACAGGAGGGGAGATAGCAATCAGCCCCAGCATTTT.

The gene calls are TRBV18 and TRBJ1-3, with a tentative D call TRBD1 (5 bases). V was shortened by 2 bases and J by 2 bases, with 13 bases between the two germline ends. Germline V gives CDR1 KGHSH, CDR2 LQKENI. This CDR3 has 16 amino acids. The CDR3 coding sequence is TGTGCCAGCTCACCAGCAGGGCGTTCTGCTGGAAACACCATATATTTT. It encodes CASSPAGRSAGNTIYF.

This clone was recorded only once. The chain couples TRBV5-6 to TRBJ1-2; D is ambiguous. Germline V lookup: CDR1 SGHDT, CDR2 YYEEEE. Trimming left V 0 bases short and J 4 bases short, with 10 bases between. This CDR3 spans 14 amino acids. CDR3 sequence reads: CASSLGAATYGYTF. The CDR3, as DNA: TGTGCCAGCAGCTTGGGGGCCGCAACCTATGGCTACACCTTC.

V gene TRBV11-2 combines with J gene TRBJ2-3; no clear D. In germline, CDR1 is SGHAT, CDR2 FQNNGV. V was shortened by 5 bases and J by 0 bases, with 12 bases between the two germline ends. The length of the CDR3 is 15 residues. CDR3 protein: CASSLLGRSTDTQYF. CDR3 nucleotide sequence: TGTGCCAGCAGCCTCCTGGGCAGGAGCACAGATACGCAGTATTTT.

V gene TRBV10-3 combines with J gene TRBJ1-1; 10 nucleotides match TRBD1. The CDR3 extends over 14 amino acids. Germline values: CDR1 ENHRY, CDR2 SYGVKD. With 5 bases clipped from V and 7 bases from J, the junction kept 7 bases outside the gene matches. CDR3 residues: CAISISGTGVEAFF. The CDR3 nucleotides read TGTGCCATCAGTATCTCCGGGACAGGGGTTGAAGCTTTCTTT.

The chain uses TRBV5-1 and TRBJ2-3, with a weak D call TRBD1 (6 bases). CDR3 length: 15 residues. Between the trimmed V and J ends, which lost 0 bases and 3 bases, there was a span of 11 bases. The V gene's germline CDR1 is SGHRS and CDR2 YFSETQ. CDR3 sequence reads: CASSLDGQQTDTQYF. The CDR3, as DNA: TGCGCCAGCAGCTTGGATGGACAGCAAACAGATACGCAGTATTTT.

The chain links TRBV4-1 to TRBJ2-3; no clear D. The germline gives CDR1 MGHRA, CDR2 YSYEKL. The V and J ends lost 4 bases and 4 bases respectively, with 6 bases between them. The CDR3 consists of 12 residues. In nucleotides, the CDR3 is TGCGCCAGCAGCCTGCCGGCAGATACGCAGTATTTT. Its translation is CASSLPADTQYF.

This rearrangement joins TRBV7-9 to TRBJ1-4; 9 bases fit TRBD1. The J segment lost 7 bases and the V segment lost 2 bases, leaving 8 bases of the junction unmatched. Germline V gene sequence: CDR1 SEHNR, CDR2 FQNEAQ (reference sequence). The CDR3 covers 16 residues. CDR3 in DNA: TGTGCCAGCAGCTTATCCGCGGACAGGGGAGGTGAAAAACTGTTTTTT. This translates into CASSLSADRGGEKLFF.

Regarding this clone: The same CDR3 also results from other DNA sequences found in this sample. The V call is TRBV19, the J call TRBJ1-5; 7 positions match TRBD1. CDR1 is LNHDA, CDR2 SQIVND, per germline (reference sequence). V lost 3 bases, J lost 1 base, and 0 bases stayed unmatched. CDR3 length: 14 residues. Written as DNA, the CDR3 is TGTGCCAGTAGTATCAGGGGGAGCAATCAGCCCCAGCATTTT. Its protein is CASSIRGSNQPQHF.

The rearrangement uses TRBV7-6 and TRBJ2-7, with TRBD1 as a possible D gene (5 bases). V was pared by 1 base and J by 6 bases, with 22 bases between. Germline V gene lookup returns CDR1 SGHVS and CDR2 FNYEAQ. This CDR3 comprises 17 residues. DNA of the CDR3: TGTGCCAGCAGCTTAGGGATAGGGCGGCAGGGTAGAAGCGAGCAGTACTTC. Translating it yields CASSLGIGRQGRSEQYF.

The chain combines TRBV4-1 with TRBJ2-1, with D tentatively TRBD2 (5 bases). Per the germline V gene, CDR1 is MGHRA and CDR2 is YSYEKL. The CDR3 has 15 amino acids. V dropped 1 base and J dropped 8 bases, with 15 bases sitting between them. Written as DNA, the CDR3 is TGCGCCAGCAGCCAAGTTTTTAGCGCGGGCGATGAGCAGTTCTTC. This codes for CASSQVFSAGDEQFF.

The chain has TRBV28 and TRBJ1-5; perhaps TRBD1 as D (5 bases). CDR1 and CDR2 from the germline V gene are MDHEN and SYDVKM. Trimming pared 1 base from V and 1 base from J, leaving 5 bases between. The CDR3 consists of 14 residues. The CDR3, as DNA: TGTGCCAGCAGTTTATACAGGAGCAATCAGCCCCAGCATTTT. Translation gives CASSLYRSNQPQHF.

The DNA for the CDR3 is TGTGCCTGGAGTATGGCCGGCCTAGGGCAGTTCTTC. It specifies CAWSMAGLGQFF. The chain couples TRBV30 to TRBJ2-1; D is ambiguous. Trimming pared 2 bases from V and 12 bases from J, leaving 14 bases between. This CDR3 has 12 amino acids. The germline CDR1 and CDR2 sequences are GTSNPN and SVGIG (reference sequence).

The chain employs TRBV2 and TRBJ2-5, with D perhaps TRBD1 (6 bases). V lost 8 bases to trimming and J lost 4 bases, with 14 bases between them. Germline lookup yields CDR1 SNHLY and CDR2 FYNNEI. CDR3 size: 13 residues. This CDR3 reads CASGGLRGETQYF. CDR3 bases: TGTGCCAGCGGGGGCCTTAGGGGAGAGACCCAGTACTTC.

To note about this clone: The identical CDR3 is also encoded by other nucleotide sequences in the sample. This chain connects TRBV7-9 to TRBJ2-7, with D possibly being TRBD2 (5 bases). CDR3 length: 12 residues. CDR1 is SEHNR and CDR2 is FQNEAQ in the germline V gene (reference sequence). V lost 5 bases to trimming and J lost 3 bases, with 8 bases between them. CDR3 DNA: TGTGCCAGCAGCCCGGGGAACTACGAGCAGTACTTC. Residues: CASSPGNYEQYF.

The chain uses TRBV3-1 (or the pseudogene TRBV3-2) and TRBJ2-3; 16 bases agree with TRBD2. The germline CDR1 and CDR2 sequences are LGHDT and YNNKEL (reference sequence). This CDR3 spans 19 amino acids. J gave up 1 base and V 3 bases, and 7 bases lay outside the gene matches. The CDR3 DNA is TGTGCCAGCAGCCACCTGGGGACTAGCGGGGGGGCCGGCACAGATACGCAGTATTTT. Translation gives CASSHLGTSGGAGTDTQYF.

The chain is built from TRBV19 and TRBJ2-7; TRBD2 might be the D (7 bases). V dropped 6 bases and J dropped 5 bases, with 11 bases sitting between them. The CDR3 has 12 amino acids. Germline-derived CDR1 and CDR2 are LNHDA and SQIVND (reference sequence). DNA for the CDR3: TGTGCCAGTAGCAGGGGAGGGAACGAGCAGTACTTC. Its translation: CASSRGGNEQYF.

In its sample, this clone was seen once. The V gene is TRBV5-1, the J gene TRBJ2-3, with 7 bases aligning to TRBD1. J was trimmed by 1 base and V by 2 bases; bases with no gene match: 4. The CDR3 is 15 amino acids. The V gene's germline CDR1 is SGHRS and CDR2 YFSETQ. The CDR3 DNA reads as TGCGCCAGCAGCTTCTGGACAGGCCGCACAGATACGCAGTATTTT. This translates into CASSFWTGRTDTQYF. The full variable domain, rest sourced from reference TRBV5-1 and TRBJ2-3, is KAGVTQTPRYLIKTRGQQVTLSCSPISGHRSVSWYQQTPGQGLQFLFEYFSETQRNKGNFPGRFSGRQFSNSRSEMNVSTLELGDSALYLCASSFWTGRTDTQYFGPGTRLTVL.

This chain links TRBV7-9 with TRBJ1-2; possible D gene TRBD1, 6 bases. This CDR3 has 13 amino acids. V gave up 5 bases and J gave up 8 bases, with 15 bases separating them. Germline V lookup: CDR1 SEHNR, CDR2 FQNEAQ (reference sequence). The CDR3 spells CASSLEDSQGYTF. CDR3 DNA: TGTGCCAGCAGCCTTGAGGACAGTCAGGGCTACACCTTC.

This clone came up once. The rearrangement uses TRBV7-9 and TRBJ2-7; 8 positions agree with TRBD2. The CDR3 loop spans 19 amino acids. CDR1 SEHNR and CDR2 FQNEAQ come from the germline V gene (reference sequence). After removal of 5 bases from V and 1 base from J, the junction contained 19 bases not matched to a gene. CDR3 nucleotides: TGTGCCAGCAGCCCCCTCCCCAAGGCTCTAGCGGGCAAATCCTACGAGCAGTACTTC. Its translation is CASSPLPKALAGKSYEQYF. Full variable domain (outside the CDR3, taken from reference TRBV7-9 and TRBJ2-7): DTGVSQNPRHKITKRGQNVTFRCDPISEHNRLYWYRQTLGQGPEFLTYFQNEAQLEKSRLLSDRFSAERPKGSFSTLEIQRTEQGDSAMYLCASSPLPKALAGKSYEQYFGPGTRLTVT.